This T cell receptor beta chain is drawn from a study of blood T cell repertoires in COVID-19. Study-level information: From the United States, Italy and Spain came samples of acute and convalescent COVID-19. Nucleic acid was either cDNA or gDNA, and it came from T cells, B-cell-depleted T cells, or PBMCs.

This CDR3 has 14 residues. Germline assignment: CDR1 MDHEN and CDR2 SYDVKM. V lost 2 bases, J lost 5 bases, and 12 bases lay in between. Under the authors' procedure: Using reference gene primer amplification, nucleated cell counts were estimated. Some clones are missing from TCRdb's copy, which holds only in-frame ones; the method was immunoSEQ multiplex PCR. V, J and clone size are taken as reported in that table, and D and trimming were inferred from the DNA itself. This table has hundreds of thousands of clones, 85% to 90% appearing once. Clinical history reported by participants formed the basis on which cohorts were assigned.

The receptor was isolated from a woman between 18 and 29 years old who had recovered from COVID-19. What was sequenced was PBMCs or T cells enriched from blood (not recorded which). The chain has TRBV28 and TRBJ1-1; D is unresolved. CDR3 in DNA: TGTGCCAGCAGTTTAGGGCAGGCGGGGACTGAAGCTTTCTTT. Translated, it gives CASSLGQAGTEAFF.